Sequencing of this TCR beta chain was carried out in a study of blood T cells in healthy people across ages. Next came a second PCR, run for about 7 to 12 cycles, which used a sample-barcoded 5' primer along with a J-beta primer mix. A single record per CDR3 protein comes from TCRdb applying MiXCR to the 5' RACE reads. This repertoire shows hundreds of thousands of distinct CDR3 sequences, about 51% found once; its top ten account for roughly 13%. Study-wide results and limits: Observed TCR beta diversity per million T cells went down as age went up. This fall followed a roughly linear course with age.

CDR3 length: 14 amino acids. The J segment lost 7 bases and the V segment lost 6 bases, leaving 8 bases of the junction unmatched. In germline, CDR1 is MDHEN, CDR2 SYDVKM. This clonotype appeared a few times. Its antigen is not known. The origin of this receptor is an elderly woman in good health. The chain carries TRBV28 and TRBJ2-1; 8 bases are a match to TRBD1. The material sequenced was blood. The CDR3 loop is CASSQGASLNEQFF. The CDR3 DNA reads TGTGCCAGCAGCCAGGGGGCAAGTTTAAATGAGCAGTTCTTC. Supplemented by reference TRBV28 and TRBJ2-1, the full variable domain reads DVKVTQSSRYLVKRTGEKVFLECVQDMDHENMFWYRQDPGLGLRLIYFSYDVKMKEKGDIPEGYSVSREKKERFSLILESASTNQTSMYLCASSQGASLNEQFFGPGTRLTVL.